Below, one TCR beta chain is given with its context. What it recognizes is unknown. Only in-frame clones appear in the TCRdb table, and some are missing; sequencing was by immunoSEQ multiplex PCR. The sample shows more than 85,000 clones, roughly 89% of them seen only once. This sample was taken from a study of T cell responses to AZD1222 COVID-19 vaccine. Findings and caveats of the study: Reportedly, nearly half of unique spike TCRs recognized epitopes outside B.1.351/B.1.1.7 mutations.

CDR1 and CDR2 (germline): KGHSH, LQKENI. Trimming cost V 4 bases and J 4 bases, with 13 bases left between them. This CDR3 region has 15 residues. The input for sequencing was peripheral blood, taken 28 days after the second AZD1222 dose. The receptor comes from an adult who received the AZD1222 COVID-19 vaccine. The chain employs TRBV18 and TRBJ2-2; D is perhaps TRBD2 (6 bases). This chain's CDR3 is CASSLTGGVTGELFF. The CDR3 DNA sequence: TGTGCCAGCTCACTAACCGGCGGGGTCACCGGGGAGCTGTTTTTT.